This TCR beta chain was retrieved from a study of shared clonotypes between healthy human individuals. Sequencing was performed with immunoSEQ multiplex PCR; in TCRdb, only in-frame clones are kept and a portion is missing. Of 500,000 to 650,000 clones in the sample, around 80% were seen once. The CDR3 is 15 amino acids. The germline V gene has CDR1 LNHNV and CDR2 YYDKDF (reference sequence). The ends lost 5 bases at V and 5 bases at J; junction bases unmatched: 11. Sequencing was done on a sample of PBMCs. The rearrangement links TRBV15 to TRBJ2-5; 7 bases are shared with TRBD2. The receptor comes from a woman in her thirties or forties in good health. Some clones in this sample may be carry-over from other donors' samples. The DNA for the CDR3 is TGTGCCACCAGCGATTCGGGACTACCGGTGGAGACCCAGTACTTC. Protein product: CATSDSGLPVETQYF.